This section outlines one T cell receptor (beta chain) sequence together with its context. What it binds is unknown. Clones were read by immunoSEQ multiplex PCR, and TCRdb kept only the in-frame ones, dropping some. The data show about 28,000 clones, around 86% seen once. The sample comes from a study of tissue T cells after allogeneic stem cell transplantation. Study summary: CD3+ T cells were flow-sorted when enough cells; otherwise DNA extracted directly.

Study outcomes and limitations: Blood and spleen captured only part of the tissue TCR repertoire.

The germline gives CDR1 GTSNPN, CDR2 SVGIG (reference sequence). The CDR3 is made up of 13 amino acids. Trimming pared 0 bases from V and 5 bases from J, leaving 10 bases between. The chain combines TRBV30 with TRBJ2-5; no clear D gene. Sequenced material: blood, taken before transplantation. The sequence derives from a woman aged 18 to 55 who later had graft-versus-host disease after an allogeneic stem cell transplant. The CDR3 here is CAWSVTVGETQYF. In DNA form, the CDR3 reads TGTGCCTGGAGTGTAACGGTTGGGGAGACCCAGTACTTC.